This T cell receptor (beta chain) derives from a study of tumor and adjacent non-tumor tissue in lung cancer. Study summary: Patients were aged roughly 30 to 76, approximately 11 men and about five women, stage I to III. The study's findings and limits: Tumor repertoires had a smaller top 100 clone share than normal lung. TCR diversity was significantly greater in tumor than normal lung tissue.

This clonotype was recorded at least ten times. Its antigen remains unknown. The template was RNA from unsorted bulk tissue. The ends were cut back, 5 bases at V and 0 bases at J, with 10 bases in the middle. The CDR3 loop spans 13 amino acids. Germline V lookup: CDR1 DFQATT, CDR2 SNEGSKA (reference sequence). Three rounds of nested PCR, following a modified ARM-PCR protocol, produced the TCRbeta library. Via MiXCR, TCRdb re-called the multiplex PCR reads, giving one row per CDR3 protein. The sample lists 100,000 to 150,000 distinct CDR3 sequences; 55% to 75% were seen once. The sample was lung tumor tissue. This sequence joins TRBV20-1 and TRBJ1-1, with a weak D call TRBD1 (6 bases). The sequence was collected from a man younger than 40 with non-small cell lung cancer. CDR3: CSAAGGMNTEAFF. The CDR3 DNA reads TGCAGTGCTGCGGGGGGCATGAACACTGAAGCTTTCTTT.